The T cell receptor (beta chain) under discussion was sequenced for a study of cytomegalovirus exposure and HLA in healthy donors (dated 2017 in TCRdb). Broadly, across the study: An earlier analysis of 587 of the donors reported approximately 290 Gb of sequence data and some 120 million unique TCR beta sequences from around 200 million T cells. Approximately 330 gigabases of sequencing data and 70 million to 100 million unique TCR sequences made up an early release that covered under 750 HLA-typed donors. The genetic ancestry cluster associated with self-reported Caucasian donors included approximately 85% of the 398 genotyped donors. The study was designed to test whether signatures of past pathogen exposure could be identified by cataloging public T cell receptors. Using immunosequencing, the study profiled T cell repertoires from around 680 subjects and related those repertoires to cytomegalovirus serostatus. Besides the first cohort of 666 subjects, a separate validation cohort made up of 90 to 150 different subjects was used. High-throughput TCR immunosequencing, statistical association of individual TCRs with disease status, and machine learning were combined to predict cytomegalovirus infection status. A later analysis re-analyzed previously published TCR beta repertoires from 660 or so donors and added high-resolution HLA genotyping to study TCR occurrence patterns. Rather than drawing on any new phenotypic data, the later analysis identified candidate immune exposures from TCR beta sequences and the way those sequences occurred across donors. An earlier analysis of 587 of the donors used high-throughput TCR beta sequencing to judge whether each TCR beta V gene segment behaved as functional or pseudogenic. Donor age, sex, ethnicity and CMV serostatus were collected together with the repertoire data. A later genetic analysis took genome-wide SNP genotypes for 398 of the 666 donors and used that subset as a discovery cohort. Every discovery cohort repertoire had been produced on one sequencing platform. Both class I and class II loci were covered by HLA typing, at four-digit resolution. Typing coverage differed by locus: A, B, C, DRB1 and DQB1 were typed in about 629-640 donors, DQA1 in approximately 520, DPA1 in 606, and DPB1 in around 490. Several DR-DQ haplotypes were treated as single units for association and clustering because of strong linkage in the cohort. Among around 400 genotyped donors of the cohort, an average of about 240,000 unique TCR beta nucleotide sequences were sequenced per donor, around 20% of them non-productive. General study outcomes and caveats: The 87-base-pair reads could not distinguish some IMGT-functional V segments, including TRBV6-2 and TRBV6-3, so those segments were excluded. Three of the identified cytomegalovirus-associated TCR beta chains were confirmed in vitro to be specific for cytomegalovirus antigens. In the study, 150 to 200 TCR beta chains were listed as associated with cytomegalovirus. Because HLA typing was missing for some donors at each locus, association tests included only the typed subset. The classifier was reported to diagnose cytomegalovirus status with high specificity and sensitivity in both the original cohort and the validation cohort. A further reported finding was that TCR beta sequences accurately predicted the HLA-A and HLA-B alleles for most subjects in the first cohort. The only immune exposure information available for the cohort was CMV serostatus. Most CMV-associated TCR beta chains appeared to be HLA-restricted in a later analysis, and the HLA associations seemed to be driven largely by CMV exposure. Compared with equally common non-associated chains, HLA-associated TCR beta chains in a later analysis were more clonally expanded and had lower generation probabilities. Presence/absence analyses assumed roughly uniform sequencing depth across donors, an assumption that may not hold. It was suggested by the authors that the approach could potentially be generalized to other disease states and immunological phenotypes. Correlated functional status among segregating V segments might reflect linkage disequilibrium, but an unknown experimental factor could not be ruled out. In a later analysis, the rate of TCR association differed among HLA loci, with DRB1 alleles having the most associated TCRs and HLA-C alleles having the fewest. While some public TCRs were present in many individuals, most TCR sequences turned up only very rarely across donors. In a later analysis, 16,951 TCR beta sequences were associated with specific HLA alleles at a false discovery rate of 0.05. In a later genetic analysis, fewer N-insertions in productive TCRs were reported among donors in an Asian-associated ancestry cluster than the roughly 700-donor mean. According to a later analysis, parvovirus B19, influenza, CMV and Epstein-Barr virus appeared linked to several top co-occurrence clusters. A group of highly shared sequence variants was considered likely to be a technical artifact of the sequencing pipeline. Assigning TCR associations to individual alleles was difficult when HLA alleles, especially DR and DQ, strongly co-occurred. The earlier analysis of fewer than 750 of the donors excluded fewer than 20 rarely observed V segments, including chromosome 9 orphons, because counts were too low. In this cohort, only TCR beta chains were sequenced, and detectable features were limited by the absence of alpha or paired-chain data. A later genetic analysis associated a missense DCLRE1C variant with V-gene and J-gene trimming of TCR beta chains, and an independent cohort replicated the association. An earlier analysis of around 500 of the donors showed that most TCR beta V segments appeared in productive rearrangements either about 87% or about 30% of the time, which broadly matched IMGT annotations.

Preparation of the library involved the immunoSEQ multiplex PCR assay. The multiplex PCR relied on a mix of 60 forward primers for TCR Vbeta segments and 13 reverse primers for TCR Jbeta segments. A multiplex PCR assay on genomic DNA amplified the CDR3 region of rearranged TCR beta genes. On the Illumina HiSeq System, the amplified TCR beta libraries were sequenced as 87-base-pair reads. The paper's data handling went like this. A later analysis counted about 80 million unique TCR beta chains across the roughly 700 repertoires, and some 11 million of these chains were shared by at least two donors. To remove PCR and sequencing errors, raw reads were error-corrected and collapsed into unique sequences using a nearest-neighbor algorithm that merged closely related sequences. To assign V, D and J gene segments, CDR3 sequences were aligned to IMGT reference sequences. For a sequence to be retained, a match of at least six nucleotides to both a V gene segment and a J gene segment was required. Rearrangements were called productive when the CDR3 lacked stop codons and stayed in frame with V and J; all others were non-productive. Following IMGT convention, CDR3 was defined as the stretch from the second conserved V-encoded cysteine to the conserved J-encoded phenylalanine. In an earlier analysis of roughly 610 of the donors, sequences lacking an unambiguous match to a single V gene segment were excluded. In an earlier analysis of more than 500 of the donors, a V segment was called functional when productive rearrangements were above 56.7%, and segregating when the standard deviation between donors exceeded 5%. A statistical classification framework was built to diagnose cytomegalovirus status from the catalog of TCR beta chain sequences. In a later analysis, TCR nucleotide sequences were compared against IMGT/GENE-DB human TR gene sequences so that V and J genes could be assigned. In a later analysis, CDR3 sequences and most-parsimonious VDJ recombination scenarios were assigned using the TCRdist pipeline. In a later analysis, every TCR beta chain was defined by the combination of its CDR3 amino acid sequence and its V-gene family, and reads without a unique V-gene family were dropped. In a later analysis, around 600 highly shared, low-generation-probability nucleotide sequences were removed to address suspected cross-contamination and a sequencing artifact. For each public chain, a later analysis derived a clonal expansion index from normalized ranks of inferred template counts within each repertoire. In a later analysis, generation probabilities were computed with a VDJ recombination model fitted to out-of-frame rearrangements, and the resulting probabilities were checked against IGoR. In a later analysis, TCR-TCR, TCR-HLA and TCR-CMV co-occurrence was scored with hypergeometric tests, and a repertoire-size bias correction was applied to TCR pairs. False discovery rates were estimated in a later analysis by permuting HLA or CMV assignments 20 times. A later analysis grouped co-occurring TCRs with DBSCAN, adding TCRdist sequence similarity when clustering within HLA-allele-positive subsets. Co-occurrence clustering excluded repertoires with fewer than 30,000 or more than 120,000 public chains, plus five with anomalous nucleotide sharing. Not all clones reach the TCRdb copy of this immuneACCESS table, which keeps in-frame sequences only. Checked studies attribute under half of the gap to unresolved V genes and leave the rest unexplained. V, J and clone size are those of that table, while D and trimming were read from the DNA. Present in this sample are around 98,000 clones, about 81% of which were seen just once. The top ten constitute less than 1.5% of the sample.

Taken from cysteine to phenylalanine, the CDR3 has 15 residues. Of the read, only the CDR3 DNA is kept; its 45 bases are in frame from base 1. V was cut back by 0 bases and J by 3 bases, leaving a gap of 12 bases between them. Per the germline V gene, SGHDN is the CDR1 and FVKESK is the CDR2. The cohort comprised 666 healthy bone marrow donors. All cohort members were sampled while nominally healthy, although unrecorded immune exposures were likely present. The donor tested CMV seronegative and was one of the 352 seronegative cohort members. Each donor provided a peripheral blood sample, and peripheral blood mononuclear cells were used for TCR beta sequencing. The Qiagen DNeasy Blood Extraction Kit was used to extract genomic DNA from the blood cell samples. This clone was observed a few times. It has no known antigen specificity. No qualities accompany the bases; no much larger clone lies one base away.

What was sequenced was PBMCs. The clonotype comes from a middle-aged man in good health and CMV-seronegative. The chain is made from TRBV14 and TRBJ2-7, with no confident D gene call. In nucleotides, the sequence is TGTGCCAGCAGCCAAGACTCCCAATACTACTACGAGCAGTACTTC. This gives the protein CASSQDSQYYYEQYF.